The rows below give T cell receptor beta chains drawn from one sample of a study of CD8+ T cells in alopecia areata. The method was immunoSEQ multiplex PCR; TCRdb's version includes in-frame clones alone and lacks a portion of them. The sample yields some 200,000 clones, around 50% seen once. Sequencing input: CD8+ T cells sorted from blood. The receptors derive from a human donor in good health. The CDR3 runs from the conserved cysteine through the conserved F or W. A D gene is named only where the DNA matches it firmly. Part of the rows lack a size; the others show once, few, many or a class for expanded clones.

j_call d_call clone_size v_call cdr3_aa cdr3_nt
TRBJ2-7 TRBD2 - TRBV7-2 CASSLGGGSSYEQYF TGTGCCAGCAGCTTGGGCGGGGGGTCCTCCTACGAGCAGTACTTC
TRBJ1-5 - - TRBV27 CASSLSISNQPQHF TGTGCCAGCAGTTTATCGATCAGCAATCAGCCCCAGCATTTT
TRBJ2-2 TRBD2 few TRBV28 CASSPPSGGDNSPGELFF TGTGCCAGCAGTCCCCCTAGCGGGGGGGATAATTCCCCCGGGGAGCTGTTTTTT
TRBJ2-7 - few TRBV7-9 CASSLVVGEGYEQYF TGTGCCAGCAGCTTAGTGGTTGGAGAAGGTTACGAGCAGTACTTC
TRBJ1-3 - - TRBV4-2 CASSQEGSSGNTIYF TGTGCCAGCAGCCAAGAAGGCTCCTCTGGAAACACCATATATTTT
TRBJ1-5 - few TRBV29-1 CSVEDDSNQPQHF TGCAGCGTTGAAGATGATAGCAATCAGCCCCAGCATTTT
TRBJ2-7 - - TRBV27 CASSLTGSYEQYF TGTGCCAGCAGTTTGACAGGATCCTACGAGCAGTACTTC
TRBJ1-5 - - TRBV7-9 CASSLGQDQPQHF TGTGCCAGCAGCTTGGGGCAGGATCAGCCCCAGCATTTT
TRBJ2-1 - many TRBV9 CASSLGREQFF TGTGCCAGCAGCCTAGGACGCGAGCAGTTCTTC
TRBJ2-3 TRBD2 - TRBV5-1 CASRSSSGGSDTQYF TGCGCCAGCAGGTCTTCTAGCGGGGGGTCGGATACGCAGTATTTT
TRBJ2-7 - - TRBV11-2 CASTPLWAPREQYF TGTGCCAGCACCCCCCTCTGGGCACCACGAGAGCAGTACTTC
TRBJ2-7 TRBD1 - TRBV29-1 CSVSLTGSYEQYF TGCAGCGTTTCTCTGACAGGGAGCTACGAGCAGTACTTC
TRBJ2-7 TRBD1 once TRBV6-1 CASSVTGGTYEQYF TGTGCCAGCAGTGTGACAGGGGGCACCTACGAGCAGTACTTC
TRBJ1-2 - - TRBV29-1 CSASTGLYGYTF TGCAGCGCCTCGACAGGCCTATATGGCTACACCTTC
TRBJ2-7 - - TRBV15 CATSSTRSPSRGEQYF TGTGCCACCAGCAGTACCAGGTCCCCTTCCCGCGGGGAGCAGTACTTC
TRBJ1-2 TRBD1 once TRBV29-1 CSVPRATGAGYTF TGCAGCGTTCCAAGAGCGACAGGGGCAGGCTACACCTTC
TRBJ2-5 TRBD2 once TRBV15 CATSGGAIETQYF TGTGCCACCTCCGGGGGGGCCATAGAGACCCAGTACTTC
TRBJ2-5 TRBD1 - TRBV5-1 CASRSGTGIQETQYF TGCGCCAGCAGGTCCGGGACAGGGATCCAAGAGACCCAGTACTTC
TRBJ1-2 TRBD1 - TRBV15 CATSRAGQRFPPADGYTF TGTGCCACCAGCAGAGCGGGACAGAGGTTTCCTCCGGCGGATGGCTACACCTTC
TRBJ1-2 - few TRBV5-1 CASSLGALGYTF TGCGCCAGCAGCTTGGGGGCTTTAGGCTACACCTTC
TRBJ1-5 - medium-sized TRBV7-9 CASSGGRGDQPQHF TGTGCCAGCAGCGGGGGGCGGGGAGATCAGCCCCAGCATTTT
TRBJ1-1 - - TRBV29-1 CSVEGLRVNTEAFF TGCAGCGTTGAAGGATTAAGGGTGAACACTGAAGCTTTCTTT
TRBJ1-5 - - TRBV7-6 CASSSGTPGSQPQHF TGTGCCAGCAGCTCTGGGACACCTGGGTCTCAGCCCCAGCATTTT
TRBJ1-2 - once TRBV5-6 CASSLVRGLNGYTF TGTGCCAGCAGCTTGGTCAGGGGTCTGAATGGCTACACCTTC
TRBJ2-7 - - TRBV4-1 CASSQDEGGGYEQYF TGCGCCAGCAGCCAAGATGAGGGGGGCGGCTACGAGCAGTACTTC
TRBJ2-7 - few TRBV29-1 CSVDRGNSYEQYF TGCAGCGTTGATCGCGGGAATTCCTACGAGCAGTACTTC
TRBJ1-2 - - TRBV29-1 CSAITGDSYGYTF TGCAGCGCAATTACAGGCGACTCCTATGGCTACACCTTC
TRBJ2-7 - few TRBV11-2 CASSPTSYEQYF TGTGCCAGCAGCCCAACAAGCTACGAGCAGTACTTC
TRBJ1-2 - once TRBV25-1 CASSLGRAYGYTF TGTGCCAGCAGTCTTGGCAGGGCCTATGGCTACACCTTC
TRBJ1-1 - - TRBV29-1 CSVEPGAGTEAFF TGCAGCGTTGAGCCGGGGGCAGGGACTGAAGCTTTCTTT
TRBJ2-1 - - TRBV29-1 CSVVASPNEQFF TGCAGCGTTGTCGCTAGCCCCAATGAGCAGTTCTTC